The 27 T cell receptor beta chains presented below share a single source sample, sequenced in a study of blood T cell repertoires in COVID-19. Generated by immunoSEQ multiplex PCR, the TCRdb table keeps only in-frame clones and is missing some. The data contain a few hundred thousand clones, about 82% of them singletons. Sequencing used peripheral blood. These receptors were taken from a woman aged 45-65 years with acute or convalescent COVID-19.

The rearrangement uses TRBV20-1 and TRBJ2-2; 10 bases are a match to TRBD2. From germline, CDR1 is DFQATT and CDR2 SNEGSKA (reference sequence). This CDR3 spans 15 amino acids. The junction had 6 bases not matched to a gene; V was cut back by 3 bases and J by 5 bases. CDR3: CSASLAGVRTGELFF. In nucleotides, the CDR3 is TGCAGTGCTAGTCTAGCGGGAGTACGGACCGGGGAGCTGTTTTTT.

The V gene is TRBV5-6, the J gene TRBJ2-5; 11 bases agree with TRBD1. Unmatched junction bases numbered 6, after V lost 3 bases and J lost 5 bases. Germline CDR1 reads SGHDT; CDR2 reads YYEEEE. This CDR3 spans 15 amino acids. The CDR3 bases are TGTGCCAGCAGCTCGGCGGACAGGGGGCATGAGACCCAGTACTTC. Its protein is CASSSADRGHETQYF.

A single count supports this clone. This sequence joins TRBV9 and TRBJ2-3, with TRBD1 matching over 11 bases. This CDR3 has 16 residues. The J segment lost 5 bases and the V segment lost 3 bases, leaving 8 bases of the junction unmatched. Germline-derived CDR1 and CDR2 are SGDLS and YYNGEE. The CDR3 DNA follows: TGTGCCAGCAGCGGCCTTGGGACAGGGGGTGTAGATACGCAGTATTTT. It encodes CASSGLGTGGVDTQYF.

J is TRBJ1-1 and V is TRBV5-1; perhaps TRBD1 as D (5 bases). V was trimmed by 0 bases and J by 5 bases, leaving 14 bases between them. The V gene's germline CDR1 is SGHRS and CDR2 YFSETQ. The CDR3 totals 15 residues. The chain's CDR3 is CASSLALGDLTEAFF. The CDR3, as DNA: TGCGCCAGCAGCTTGGCACTGGGGGACTTGACTGAAGCTTTCTTT.

The V and J genes are TRBV10-3 and TRBJ2-7, with D maybe TRBD2 (5 bases). Trimming took 3 bases from V and 0 from J, leaving 9 bases between them. CDR1 and CDR2 (germline): ENHRY, SYGVKD. CDR3 length: 14 residues. This CDR3 reads CAISDRGSSYEQYF. CDR3 nucleotide sequence: TGTGCCATCAGTGACCGGGGTAGCTCCTACGAGCAGTACTTC.

The chain has TRBV4-3 and TRBJ2-1, with 12 bases aligning to TRBD2. The CDR3 consists of 15 residues. The V gene's germline CDR1 is LGHNA and CDR2 YSLEER. V shed 6 bases, J shed 4 bases, and the junction held 4 bases outside the gene matches. The CDR3 spells CASRPGTSGYNEQFF. In DNA form, the CDR3 reads TGCGCCAGCAGACCGGGGACTAGCGGGTACAATGAGCAGTTCTTC.

The rearrangement links TRBV12-3 or TRBV12-4 to TRBJ2-1; D is unclear. This CDR3 region has 13 residues. The ends were cut back, 3 bases at V and 5 bases at J, with 8 bases in the middle. CDR3 sequence: CASSFSSNNEQFF. CDR3 coding DNA: TGTGCCAGCAGTTTTTCCAGTAACAATGAGCAGTTCTTC.

J is TRBJ1-1 and V is TRBV6-5; D remains ambiguous. The germline CDR1 and CDR2 sequences are MNHEY and SVGAGI. V gave up 4 bases and J gave up 4 bases, with 4 bases separating them. CDR3 length equals 11 residues. The CDR3 coding sequence is TGTGCCAGCAGTTCATCCACTGAAGCTTTCTTT. Amino acids: CASSSSTEAFF.

This clone was found once. The chain uses TRBV7-9 and TRBJ1-5; no clear D gene. The V end was cut by 7 bases, the J end by 0 bases, with 10 bases between. The CDR3 length is 14 residues. Per the germline V gene, CDR1 is SEHNR and CDR2 is FQNEAQ (reference sequence). Here the CDR3 reads CASNQANSNQPQHF. DNA of the CDR3: TGTGCCAGCAATCAGGCTAATAGCAATCAGCCCCAGCATTTT.

The gene calls are TRBV4-2 and TRBJ2-3, with 8 bases identical to TRBD2. The germline V gene encodes CDR1 LGHNA and CDR2 YNFKEQ. J was trimmed by 3 bases and V by 4 bases; bases with no gene match: 9. The CDR3 length is 16 residues. The DNA for the CDR3 is TGTGCCAGCAGCCCCGTAGCAGCGGGAGCGACAGATACGCAGTATTTT. This sequence encodes CASSPVAAGATDTQYF.

The chain joins TRBV30 to TRBJ2-1, with 9 bases that match TRBD2. With 4 bases clipped from V and 0 bases from J, the junction kept 4 bases outside the gene matches. Germline values: CDR1 GTSNPN, CDR2 SVGIG (reference sequence). The CDR3 has 15 amino acids. CDR3 residues: CAWTSGTYSYNEQFF. In DNA form, the CDR3 reads TGTGCCTGGACTAGCGGGACCTACTCCTACAATGAGCAGTTCTTC. The whole variable domain, remainder taken from reference TRBV30 and TRBJ2-1, is SQTIHQWPATLVQPVGSPLSLECTVEGTSNPNLYWYRQAAGRGLQLLFYSVGIGQISSEVPQNLSASRPQDRQFILSSKKLLLSDSGFYLCAWTSGTYSYNEQFFGPGTRLTVL.

The chain carries TRBV6-5 and TRBJ2-2; no firm D call. The CDR3 contains 14 residues. Germline V gives CDR1 MNHEY, CDR2 SVGAGI. Trimming removed 2 bases from V and 2 bases from J, with 6 bases in between. The CDR3 DNA sequence: TGTGCCAGCAGTTACAGCCTAAACACCGGGGAGCTGTTTTTT. Its protein is CASSYSLNTGELFF.

V and J are TRBV5-6 and TRBJ1-2; 7 positions match TRBD1. Trimming at V came to 4 bases and at J to 2 bases, leaving 8 bases not matched to a gene. Germline assignment: CDR1 SGHDT and CDR2 YYEEEE. There are 15 residues in the CDR3. Here the CDR3 DNA reads TGTGCCAGCAGCACGGTCGCAGGGGGAAACTATGGCTACACCTTC. Translated, it gives CASSTVAGGNYGYTF.

V is TRBV10-3 and J is TRBJ2-1; tentatively, D is TRBD1 (6 bases). Germline V CDR1 and CDR2: ENHRY, SYGVKD. This CDR3 is 18 amino acids long. V gave up 0 bases and J gave up 3 bases, with 18 bases separating them. The CDR3 nucleotides read TGTGCCATCAGTGAGTCGACTCGACAGGCGGCTCGCTACAATGAGCAGTTCTTC. The encoded protein is CAISESTRQAARYNEQFF.

This CDR3 reads CASRLAGVSEQYF. CDR3 coding DNA: TGTGCCAGCAGACTAGCGGGAGTAAGCGAGCAGTACTTC. The chain recombines TRBV2 with TRBJ2-7; TRBD2 aligns across 11 bases. Germline values: CDR1 SNHLY, CDR2 FYNNEI. The CDR3 is made up of 13 amino acids. V shed 6 bases, J shed 6 bases, and the junction held 4 bases outside the gene matches.

The V call is TRBV11-2, the J call TRBJ2-5; TRBD1 matches at 7 bases. The CDR3 totals 15 residues. Germline V gives CDR1 SGHAT, CDR2 FQNNGV. The V and J ends lost 0 bases and 6 bases, in that order; junction bases with no gene match: 7. The CDR3 protein is CASSLETGRSQTQYF. In nucleotides, the CDR3 is TGTGCCAGCAGCTTAGAGACAGGGCGGTCGCAGACCCAGTACTTC.

The genes are TRBV7-2 and TRBJ2-3; weak D call: TRBD1 (6 bases). This CDR3 is 13 amino acids long. Germline-derived CDR1 and CDR2 are SGHTA and FQGNSA. Deletions cut 5 bases from V and 11 bases from J, with 17 bases between. The CDR3 DNA is TGTGCCAGCAGCCTAGGGAGACAGGCGGAGCAGTATTTT. Amino acids: CASSLGRQAEQYF.

This clone was counted a single time. This chain uses TRBV19 with TRBJ1-2, with unresolved D. Per the germline V gene, CDR1 is LNHDA and CDR2 is SQIVND (reference sequence). Trimming took 2 bases from V and 1 from J, leaving 8 bases between them. The CDR3 spans 14 residues. The CDR3 region has the DNA TGTGCCAGTAGTATACAGACACGTAACTATGGCTACACCTTC. Translation: CASSIQTRNYGYTF.

V is TRBV21-1 and J is TRBJ1-5; the table's TRBD1 call for D was not verified on the DNA. TRBV21-1 is an annotated pseudogene. There are 19 residues in the CDR3. CDR3 protein: CASSLRPGQGTIGGQPQHF. The CDR3 coding sequence is TGTGCCAGCAGCCTTCGTCCGGGACAGGGAACGATTGGCGGTCAGCCCCAGCATTTT.

This clone showed up just once. This chain links TRBV2 with TRBJ2-7; unclear D gene. Germline assignment: CDR1 SNHLY and CDR2 FYNNEI. The CDR3 consists of 11 residues. The V end lost 5 bases, the J end lost 4 bases, and 6 bases lay between the germline ends. The CDR3 loop reads CASSSEYEQYF. The CDR3 DNA sequence: TGTGCCAGCAGTTCCGAGTACGAGCAGTACTTC.

On this clone itself: Other DNA sequences in this sample translate to the same CDR3. The rearrangement links TRBV5-1 to TRBJ2-5, with TRBD1 identical over 7 bases. The CDR3 covers 13 residues. After removal of 4 bases from V and 5 bases from J, the junction contained 5 bases not matched to a gene. The germline CDR1 and CDR2 sequences are SGHRS and YFSETQ. The CDR3, as DNA: TGCGCCAGCAGCCTAACAGGGGTTGAGACCCAGTACTTC. Its protein product is CASSLTGVETQYF.

The gene calls are TRBV28 and TRBJ2-5; TRBD1 aligns across 10 bases. The CDR3 loop spans 14 amino acids. After removal of 6 bases from V and 5 bases from J, the junction contained 6 bases not matched to a gene. Germline lookup yields CDR1 MDHEN and CDR2 SYDVKM. CDR3 nucleotides: TGTGCCAGCAGGGGGACAGGGGATTTGGAGACCCAGTACTTC. Its translation: CASRGTGDLETQYF. Filled out from reference TRBV28 and TRBJ2-5, the complete variable domain reads DVKVTQSSRYLVKRTGEKVFLECVQDMDHENMFWYRQDPGLGLRLIYFSYDVKMKEKGDIPEGYSVSREKKERFSLILESASTNQTSMYLCASRGTGDLETQYFGPGTRLLVL.

The genes are TRBV6-2 or TRBV6-3 and TRBJ1-2; TRBD1 is a possible D gene (5 bases). The CDR3 runs to 11 residues. Germline-derived CDR1 and CDR2 are MNHEY and SVGEGT. Trimming left V 3 bases short and J 8 bases short, with 7 bases between. CDR3 DNA sequence: TGTGCCAGCAGTTATTGGGGCGGCTACACCTTC. Translated: CASSYWGGYTF.

The chain carries TRBV19 and TRBJ2-1; D is perhaps TRBD2 (5 bases). The CDR3 has 12 amino acids. Trimming cost V 3 bases and J 15 bases, with 15 bases left between them. Germline CDR1 reads LNHDA; CDR2 reads SQIVND (reference sequence). CDR3 DNA: TGTGCCAGTAGTATGTCAGGACTGCCGGTGTTCTTC. The encoded protein is CASSMSGLPVFF.

This clone appeared a single time. The CDR3 spells CASSPQGYEQYF. The CDR3 region has the DNA TGTGCCAGCAGCCCCCAGGGGTACGAGCAGTACTTC. The chain uses TRBV16 and TRBJ2-7, with D possibly TRBD1 on 6 matching bases. Trimming took off 4 bases at V and 4 bases at J, with 8 bases between the two ends. CDR1 is KGHSY and CDR2 is FQNENV in the germline V gene. This CDR3 is 12 amino acids long.

The V call is TRBV6-5, the J call TRBJ2-2; a weak D match, TRBD1 (6 bases). The V gene lost 5 bases and the J gene lost 6 bases, with 10 bases spanning the gap. In germline, CDR1 is MNHEY, CDR2 SVGAGI. The CDR3 covers 13 residues. The CDR3 sequence: CASSLRGSGELFF. The CDR3 nucleotides read TGTGCCAGCAGTCTCAGGGGCTCCGGGGAGCTGTTTTTT.

The chain combines TRBV4-2 with TRBJ2-7, with 8 bases identical to TRBD2. Germline CDR1 LGHNA, CDR2 YNFKEQ. The CDR3 is 14 amino acids. The ends lost 4 bases at V and 0 bases at J; junction bases unmatched: 2. The CDR3 nucleotides are TGTGCCAGCAGCCGAGCGGGAGTCTCCTACGAGCAGTACTTC. Protein product: CASSRAGVSYEQYF.